The clone carrying this T cell receptor (beta chain) was seen more than once but under ten times. No treatment had been given to any patient before thyroid surgery. The data derive from a study of metastatic and nonmetastatic thyroid tumors. In the original analysis: What underpinned the distant-metastasis classifier for papillary thyroid cancer was the set of CDR3 differences across clinicopathological groups. TCRdb re-analyzed the PCR reads through MiXCR. The V and J calls and clone size come from TCRdb's table, not from the authors' own analysis. There are more than 15,000 clones in the sample; roughly a third occur only once, and 7.3% lies in the top ten. This clonotype was obtained from a female donor with papillary thyroid cancer or a benign thyroid nodule (not recorded which). Some clones in this sample may be carry-over from other donors' samples. Specimen: tumor tissue.

The CDR3 spells CASSLSAVYGYTF. The CDR3 DNA is TGTGCCAGCAGTTTATCAGCGGTATATGGCTACACCTTC. The gene calls are TRBV28 and TRBJ1-2; D gene uncertain. The CDR3 loop spans 13 amino acids. CDR1 and CDR2 from the germline V gene are MDHEN and SYDVKM. V lost 1 base and J lost 5, with 8 bases in between.